The entry below gives a single T cell receptor (beta chain) sequence along with its context. The data were taken from a study of blood T cell repertoires in COVID-19. Whole-study context: The analysed material was cDNA or gDNA that came from T cells, B-cell-depleted T cells, or PBMCs.

The repertoire was sequenced with immunoSEQ multiplex PCR; TCRdb's copy has only in-frame clones and lacks some. The sample gives just over 15,000 clones, 65% to 85% of which show up once; roughly 15% is in the top ten. The source material was peripheral blood. The receptor was isolated from a human donor in a cohort sampled during active COVID-19.

Here the CDR3 DNA reads TGCGCCAGCAGCTGGTCCAGGGAAAACATTCAGTACTTC. Residues: CASSWSRENIQYF. V usage is TRBV5-1 and J usage is TRBJ2-4; tentatively, D is TRBD1 (5 bases). This CDR3 comprises 13 residues. V dropped 3 bases and J dropped 5 bases, with 9 bases sitting between them. Germline V CDR1 and CDR2: SGHRS, YFSETQ. Supplemented by reference TRBV5-1 and TRBJ2-4, the full variable domain reads KAGVTQTPRYLIKTRGQQVTLSCSPISGHRSVSWYQQTPGQGLQFLFEYFSETQRNKGNFPGRFSGRQFSNSRSEMNVSTLELGDSALYLCASSWSRENIQYFGAGTRLSVL.